Shown below are 15 T cell receptor beta chains from a single sample sequenced in a study of T cell responses to AZD1222 COVID-19 vaccine. Sequencing was performed with immunoSEQ multiplex PCR; in TCRdb, only in-frame clones are kept and a portion is missing. The sample has 100,000 or so clones, less than 90% seen once; the top ten hold about a sixth. The input for sequencing was peripheral blood, taken on day 0 of AZD1222 vaccination. These receptors were obtained from an adult in good health.

The chain couples TRBV14 to TRBJ2-3, with 12 bases lining up with TRBD2. The J segment lost 2 bases and the V segment lost 0 bases, leaving 12 bases of the junction unmatched. The germline gives CDR1 SGHDN, CDR2 FVKESK. This CDR3 comprises 20 residues. The CDR3, as DNA: TGTGCCAGCAGCCAAGACGGTGGACTAGCGGGGTCCCGACTCACAGATACGCAGTATTTT. This translates into CASSQDGGLAGSRLTDTQYF. The full variable domain, rest sourced from reference TRBV14 and TRBJ2-3, is EAGVTQFPSHSVIEKGQTVTLRCDPISGHDNLYWYRRVMGKEIKFLLHFVKESKQDESGMPNNRFLAERTGGTYSTLKVQPAELEDSGVYFCASSQDGGLAGSRLTDTQYFGPGTRLTVL.

The chain links TRBV9 to TRBJ1-4; 9 nucleotides align to TRBD1. Germline V gene sequence: CDR1 SGDLS, CDR2 YYNGEE. V shed 3 bases, J shed 8 bases, and the junction held 5 bases outside the gene matches. This CDR3 has 14 amino acids. The CDR3 region has the DNA TGTGCCAGCAGCGCCAGACAGGGGGGCGAAAAACTGTTTTTT. It codes for CASSARQGGEKLFF.

The genes are TRBV5-6 and TRBJ1-1, with a possible D match to TRBD1 (6 bases). This CDR3 has 13 residues. Germline CDR1 reads SGHDT; CDR2 reads YYEEEE. V was pared by 4 bases and J by 10 bases, with 17 bases between. The CDR3 region is CASSPTGISGAFF. CDR3 DNA: TGTGCCAGCAGCCCGACAGGTATTTCCGGAGCTTTCTTT.

This CDR3 is CASGTEAGGSGYTF. CDR3 bases: TGCGCCAGCGGGACAGAGGCAGGGGGCAGTGGCTACACCTTC. The chain recombines TRBV4-1 with TRBJ1-2; 8 bases are a match to TRBD1. The CDR3 sequence is 14 residues long. Germline V gives CDR1 MGHRA, CDR2 YSYEKL. V lost 8 bases and J lost 7; bases outside the gene matches: 12.

The rearrangement links TRBV30 to TRBJ1-6; unclear D gene. This CDR3 has 13 residues. Per the germline V gene, CDR1 is GTSNPN and CDR2 is SVGIG (reference sequence). The V end was cut by 3 bases, the J end by 10 bases, with 13 bases between. CDR3 DNA: TGTGCCTGGAGGCTACAGACGGGATCACCCCTCCACTTT. The encoded protein is CAWRLQTGSPLHF.

This chain uses TRBV27 with TRBJ2-1; 8 nucleotides match TRBD2. Germline assignment: CDR1 MNHEY and CDR2 SMNVEV (reference sequence). The V segment lost 3 bases and the J segment 9 bases; nucleotides outside the gene matches: 7. The CDR3 runs to 14 residues. The CDR3 protein is CASSFDGLAAEQFF. In nucleotides, the CDR3 is TGTGCCAGCAGTTTTGACGGACTAGCCGCTGAGCAGTTCTTC.

The chain employs TRBV5-1 and TRBJ1-1; 10 bases match TRBD1. J was trimmed by 4 bases and V by 2 bases; bases with no gene match: 5. CDR1 and CDR2 (germline): SGHRS, YFSETQ. The CDR3 is made up of 15 amino acids. The CDR3 bases are TGCGCCAGCAGCTTATCGGGACAGGGGACCACTGAAGCTTTCTTT. Residues: CASSLSGQGTTEAFF.

V and J are TRBV6-5 and TRBJ2-4; TRBD1 agrees at 7 bases. Trimming cost V 6 bases and J 2 bases; bases outside gene matches: 7. CDR3 length: 15 amino acids. Germline V lookup: CDR1 MNHEY, CDR2 SVGAGI. CDR3 sequence: CASRRQGSTKNIQYF. In DNA, the CDR3 is TGTGCCAGCAGAAGACAGGGTTCGACCAAAAACATTCAGTACTTC.

The rearrangement links TRBV7-8 to TRBJ1-5, with D unclear. V lost 2 bases to trimming and J lost 2 bases, with 10 bases between them. In germline, CDR1 is SGHVS, CDR2 FQNEAQ. CDR3 length equals 15 residues. CDR3 sequence: CASSLRGERNQPQHF. In nucleotides, the CDR3 is TGTGCCAGCAGCTTACGTGGGGAACGCAATCAGCCCCAGCATTTT.

V usage is TRBV3-1 (or the pseudogene TRBV3-2) and J usage is TRBJ2-2, with a tentative D call TRBD2 (5 bases). Trimming cost V 1 base and J 2 bases, with 5 bases left between them. This CDR3 is built from 14 residues. Germline CDR1 LGHDT, CDR2 YNNKEL (reference sequence). CDR3 in amino acids: CASSQAGNTGELFF. The CDR3 DNA reads as TGTGCCAGCAGCCAAGCGGGAAACACCGGGGAGCTGTTTTTT.

The chain links TRBV6-5 to TRBJ1-1; 7 nucleotides align to TRBD1. With 7 bases clipped from V and 4 bases from J, the junction kept 12 bases outside the gene matches. Germline CDR1 MNHEY, CDR2 SVGAGI. The CDR3 spans 15 residues. DNA of the CDR3: TGTGCCAGCATCAGACCACAGGGGTCGGCCACTGAAGCTTTCTTT. Its translation: CASIRPQGSATEAFF.

This rearrangement joins TRBV19 to TRBJ2-3, with 11 bases fitting TRBD1. Germline CDR1 and CDR2: LNHDA and SQIVND (reference sequence). This CDR3 region has 18 residues. J was trimmed by 5 bases and V by 5 bases; bases with no gene match: 15. CDR3 nucleotide sequence: TGTGCCAGTAGTGTCAGGGGGGCGAAGGACAGGGGGCAAGATACGCAGTATTTT. It is translated as CASSVRGAKDRGQDTQYF.

The rearrangement joins TRBV7-6 to TRBJ1-4; 7 bases agree with TRBD1. The CDR3 is 15 residues long. Germline CDR1 SGHVS, CDR2 FNYEAQ. V was clipped by 4 bases and J by 2 bases; unmatched bases: 4. The chain's CDR3 is CASSSPGQTNEKLFF. As DNA, the CDR3 is TGTGCCAGCAGCTCCCCGGGACAGACTAATGAAAAACTGTTTTTT.

There are a few counts of this clone. The chain is built from TRBV5-1 and TRBJ1-2; D is unclear. The CDR3 contains 13 residues. Germline V gene data show CDR1 as SGHRS and CDR2 as YFSETQ. The V end lost 4 bases, the J end lost 8 bases, and 15 bases lay between the germline ends. The CDR3 reads CASSLTHLGGYTF. Written as DNA, the CDR3 is TGCGCCAGCAGCCTGACGCATTTGGGGGGCTACACCTTC. The full variable domain, with the rest looked up from reference TRBV5-1 and TRBJ1-2, is KAGVTQTPRYLIKTRGQQVTLSCSPISGHRSVSWYQQTPGQGLQFLFEYFSETQRNKGNFPGRFSGRQFSNSRSEMNVSTLELGDSALYLCASSLTHLGGYTFGSGTRLTVV.

This chain joins TRBV25-1 and TRBJ2-5, with 9 bases lining up with TRBD1. Germline-derived CDR1 and CDR2 are MGHDK and SYGVNS. Trimming at V came to 6 bases and at J to 2 bases, leaving 7 bases not matched to a gene. The CDR3 is 15 amino acids. The DNA for the CDR3 is TGTGCCAGCAGCGCCGGGACAGGGAAGCAAGAGACCCAGTACTTC. It yields the protein CASSAGTGKQETQYF.